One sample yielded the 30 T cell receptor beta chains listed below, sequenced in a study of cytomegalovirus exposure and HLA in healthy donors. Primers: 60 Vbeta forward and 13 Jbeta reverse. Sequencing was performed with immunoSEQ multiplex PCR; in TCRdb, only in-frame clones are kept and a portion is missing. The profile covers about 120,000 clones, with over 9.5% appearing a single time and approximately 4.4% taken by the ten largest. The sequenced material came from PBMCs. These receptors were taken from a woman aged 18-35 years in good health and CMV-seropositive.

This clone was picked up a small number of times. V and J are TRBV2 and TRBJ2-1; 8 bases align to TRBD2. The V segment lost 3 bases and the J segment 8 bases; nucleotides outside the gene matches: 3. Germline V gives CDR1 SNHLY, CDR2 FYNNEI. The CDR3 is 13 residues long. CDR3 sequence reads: CASSEIGGDEQFF. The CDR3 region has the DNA TGTGCCAGCAGTGAGATCGGGGGGGATGAGCAGTTCTTC. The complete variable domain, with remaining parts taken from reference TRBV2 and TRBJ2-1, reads EPEVTQTPSHQVTQMGQEVILRCVPISNHLYFYWYRQILGQKVEFLVSFYNNEISEKSEIFDDQFSVERPDGSNFTLKIRSTKLEDSAMYFCASSEIGGDEQFFGPGTRLTVL.

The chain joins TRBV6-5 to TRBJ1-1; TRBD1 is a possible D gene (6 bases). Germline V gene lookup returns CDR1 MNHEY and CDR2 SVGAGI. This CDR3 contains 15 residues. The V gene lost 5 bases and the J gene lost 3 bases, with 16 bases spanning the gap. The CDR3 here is CASSQYRVGYTEAFF. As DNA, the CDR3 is TGTGCCAGCAGTCAATACAGGGTGGGGTACACTGAAGCTTTCTTT.

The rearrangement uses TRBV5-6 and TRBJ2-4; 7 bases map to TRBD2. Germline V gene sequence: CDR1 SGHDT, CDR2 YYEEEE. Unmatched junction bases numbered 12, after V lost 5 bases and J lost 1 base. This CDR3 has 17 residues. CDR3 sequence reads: CASRPGGGGSAKNIQYF. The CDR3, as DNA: TGTGCCAGCAGACCCGGAGGAGGCGGGAGCGCCAAAAACATTCAGTACTTC.

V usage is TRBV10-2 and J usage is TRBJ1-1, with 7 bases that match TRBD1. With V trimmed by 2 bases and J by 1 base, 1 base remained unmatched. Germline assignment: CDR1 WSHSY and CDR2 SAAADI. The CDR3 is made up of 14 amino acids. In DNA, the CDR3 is TGCGCCAGCAGTGAGGGACAGGCGAACACTGAAGCTTTCTTT. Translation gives CASSEGQANTEAFF.

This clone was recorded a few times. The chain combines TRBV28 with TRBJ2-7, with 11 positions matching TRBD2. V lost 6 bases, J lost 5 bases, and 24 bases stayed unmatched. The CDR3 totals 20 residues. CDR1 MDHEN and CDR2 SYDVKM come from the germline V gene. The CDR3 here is CASSPGRWLQSSGRIHEQYF. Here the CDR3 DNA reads TGTGCCAGCAGCCCAGGAAGATGGCTCCAATCTAGCGGGAGGATCCACGAGCAGTACTTC.

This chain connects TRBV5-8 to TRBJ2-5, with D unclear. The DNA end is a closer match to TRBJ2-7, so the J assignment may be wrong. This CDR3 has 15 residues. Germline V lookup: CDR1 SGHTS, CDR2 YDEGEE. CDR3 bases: TGTGCCAGCAGCTTTAGTGGGCAGATACCCTACGAGCAGTACTTC. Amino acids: CASSFSGQIPYEQYF.

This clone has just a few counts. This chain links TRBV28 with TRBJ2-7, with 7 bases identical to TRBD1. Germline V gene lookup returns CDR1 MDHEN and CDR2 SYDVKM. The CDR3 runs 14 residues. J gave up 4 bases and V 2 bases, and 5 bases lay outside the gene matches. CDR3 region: CASSLGDRKYEQYF. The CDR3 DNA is TGTGCCAGCAGTTTAGGGGACAGAAAATACGAGCAGTACTTC.

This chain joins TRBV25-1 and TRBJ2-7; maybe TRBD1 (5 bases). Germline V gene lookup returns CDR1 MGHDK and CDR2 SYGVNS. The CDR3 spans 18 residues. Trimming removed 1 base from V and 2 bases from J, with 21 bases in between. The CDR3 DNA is TGTGCCAGCAGTGAATCTCCCCCTAGACAGTCCTTACCCTACGAGCAGTACTTC. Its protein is CASSESPPRQSLPYEQYF.

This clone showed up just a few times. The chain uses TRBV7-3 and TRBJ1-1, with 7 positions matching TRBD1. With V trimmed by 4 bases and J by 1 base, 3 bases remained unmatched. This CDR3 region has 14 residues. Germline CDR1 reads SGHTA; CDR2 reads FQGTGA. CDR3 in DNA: TGTGCCAGCAGCTCGACAGGGCCGAACACTGAAGCTTTCTTT. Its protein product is CASSSTGPNTEAFF.

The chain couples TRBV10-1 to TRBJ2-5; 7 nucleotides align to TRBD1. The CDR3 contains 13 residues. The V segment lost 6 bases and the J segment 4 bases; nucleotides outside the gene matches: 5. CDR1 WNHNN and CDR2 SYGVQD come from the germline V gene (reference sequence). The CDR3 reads CASRAGTAETQYF. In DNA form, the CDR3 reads TGCGCCAGCAGAGCTGGGACAGCAGAGACCCAGTACTTC.

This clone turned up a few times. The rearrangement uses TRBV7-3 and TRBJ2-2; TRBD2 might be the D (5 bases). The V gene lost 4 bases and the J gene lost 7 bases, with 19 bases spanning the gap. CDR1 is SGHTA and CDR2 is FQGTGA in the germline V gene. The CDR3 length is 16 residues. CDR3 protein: CASSSSQEGSGGELFF. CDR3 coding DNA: TGTGCCAGCAGCTCAAGTCAAGAGGGATCGGGCGGGGAGCTGTTTTTT.

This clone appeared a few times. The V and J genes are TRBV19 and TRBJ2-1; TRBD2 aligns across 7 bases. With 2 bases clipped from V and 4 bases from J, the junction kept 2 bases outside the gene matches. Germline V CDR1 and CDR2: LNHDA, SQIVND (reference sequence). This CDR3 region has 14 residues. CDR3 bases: TGTGCCAGTAGTATACTAGCGGAGTACAATGAGCAGTTCTTC. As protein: CASSILAEYNEQFF. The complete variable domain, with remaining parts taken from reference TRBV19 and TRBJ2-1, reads DGGITQSPKYLFRKEGQNVTLSCEQNLNHDAMYWYRQDPGQGLRLIYYSQIVNDFQKGDIAEGYSVSREKKESFPLTVTSAQKNPTAFYLCASSILAEYNEQFFGPGTRLTVL.

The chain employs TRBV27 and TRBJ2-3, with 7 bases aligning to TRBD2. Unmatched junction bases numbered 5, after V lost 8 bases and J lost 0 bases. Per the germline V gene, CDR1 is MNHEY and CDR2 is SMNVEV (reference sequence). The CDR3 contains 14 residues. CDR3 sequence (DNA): TGTGCCAGCCGATCTAGCGGAAGCACAGATACGCAGTATTTT. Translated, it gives CASRSSGSTDTQYF.

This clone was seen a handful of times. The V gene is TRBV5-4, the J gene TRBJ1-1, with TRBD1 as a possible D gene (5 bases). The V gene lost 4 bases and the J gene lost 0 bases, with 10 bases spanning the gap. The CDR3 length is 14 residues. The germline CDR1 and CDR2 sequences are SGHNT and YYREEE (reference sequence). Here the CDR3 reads CASSRQMMNTEAFF. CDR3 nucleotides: TGTGCCAGCAGCCGACAGATGATGAACACTGAAGCTTTCTTT.

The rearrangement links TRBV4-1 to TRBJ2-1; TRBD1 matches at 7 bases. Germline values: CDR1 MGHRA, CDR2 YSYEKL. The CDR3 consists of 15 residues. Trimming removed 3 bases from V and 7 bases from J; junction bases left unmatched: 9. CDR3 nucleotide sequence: TGCGCCAGCAGCCACAGACAGGGTGACCTAAATGAGCAGTTCTTC. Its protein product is CASSHRQGDLNEQFF.

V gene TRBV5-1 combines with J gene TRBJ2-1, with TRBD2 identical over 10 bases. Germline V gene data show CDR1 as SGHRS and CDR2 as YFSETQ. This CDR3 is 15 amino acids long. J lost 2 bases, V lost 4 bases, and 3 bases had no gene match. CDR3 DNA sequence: TGCGCCAGCAGCCCGGGACTAGCGACCTACAATGAGCAGTTCTTC. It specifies CASSPGLATYNEQFF.

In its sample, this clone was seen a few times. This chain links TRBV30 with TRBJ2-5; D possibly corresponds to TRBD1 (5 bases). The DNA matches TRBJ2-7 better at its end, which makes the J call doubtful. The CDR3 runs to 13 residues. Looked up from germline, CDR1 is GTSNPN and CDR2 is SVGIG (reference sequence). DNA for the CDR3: TGTGCCTGGAGCCCAGGGCCTGGCTACGAGCAGTACTTC. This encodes CAWSPGPGYEQYF.

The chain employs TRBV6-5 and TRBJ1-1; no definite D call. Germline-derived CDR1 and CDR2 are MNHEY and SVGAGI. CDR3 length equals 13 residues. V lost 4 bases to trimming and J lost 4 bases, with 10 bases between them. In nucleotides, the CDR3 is TGTGCCAGCAGTTTTGAGGTGAGCACTGAAGCTTTCTTT. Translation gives CASSFEVSTEAFF.

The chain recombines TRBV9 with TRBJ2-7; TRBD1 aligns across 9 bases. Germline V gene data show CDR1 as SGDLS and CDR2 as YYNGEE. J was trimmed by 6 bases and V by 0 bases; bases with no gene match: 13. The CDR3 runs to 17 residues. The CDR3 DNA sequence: TGTGCCAGCAGCGTAGATGCCGGAGGGGGGACAGGGTCCGAGCAGTACTTC. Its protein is CASSVDAGGGTGSEQYF.

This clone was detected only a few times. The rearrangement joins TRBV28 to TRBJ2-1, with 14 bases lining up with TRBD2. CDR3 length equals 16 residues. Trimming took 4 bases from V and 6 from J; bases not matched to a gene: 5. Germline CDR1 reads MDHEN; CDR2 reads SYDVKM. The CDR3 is CASSSPGTSGSNEQFF. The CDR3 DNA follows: TGTGCCAGCAGTTCTCCCGGGACTAGCGGGAGCAATGAGCAGTTCTTC.

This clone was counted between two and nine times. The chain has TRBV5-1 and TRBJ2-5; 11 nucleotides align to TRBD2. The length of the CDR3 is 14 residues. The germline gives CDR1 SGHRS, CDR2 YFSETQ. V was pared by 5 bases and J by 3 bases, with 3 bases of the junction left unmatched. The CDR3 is CASSSGRAEETQYF. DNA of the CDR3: TGCGCCAGCAGTAGCGGGAGGGCGGAAGAGACCCAGTACTTC. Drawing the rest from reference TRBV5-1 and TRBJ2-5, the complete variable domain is KAGVTQTPRYLIKTRGQQVTLSCSPISGHRSVSWYQQTPGQGLQFLFEYFSETQRNKGNFPGRFSGRQFSNSRSEMNVSTLELGDSALYLCASSSGRAEETQYFGPGTRLLVL.

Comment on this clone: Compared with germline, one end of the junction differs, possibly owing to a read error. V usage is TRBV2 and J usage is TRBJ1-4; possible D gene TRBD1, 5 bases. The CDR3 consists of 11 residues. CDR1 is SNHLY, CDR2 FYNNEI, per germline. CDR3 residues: CASREDSGLFF. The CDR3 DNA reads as TGTGCCAGCAGGGAAGACAGTGGCCTGTTTTTT.

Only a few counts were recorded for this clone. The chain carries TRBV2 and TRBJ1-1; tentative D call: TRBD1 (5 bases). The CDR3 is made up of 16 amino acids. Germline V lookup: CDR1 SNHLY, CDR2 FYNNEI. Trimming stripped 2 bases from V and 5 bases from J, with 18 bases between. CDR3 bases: TGTGCCAGCAGTGAACCAACGAAAGGGACTGGGACTGAAGCTTTCTTT. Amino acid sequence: CASSEPTKGTGTEAFF. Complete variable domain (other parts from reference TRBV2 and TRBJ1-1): EPEVTQTPSHQVTQMGQEVILRCVPISNHLYFYWYRQILGQKVEFLVSFYNNEISEKSEIFDDQFSVERPDGSNFTLKIRSTKLEDSAMYFCASSEPTKGTGTEAFFGQGTRLTVV.

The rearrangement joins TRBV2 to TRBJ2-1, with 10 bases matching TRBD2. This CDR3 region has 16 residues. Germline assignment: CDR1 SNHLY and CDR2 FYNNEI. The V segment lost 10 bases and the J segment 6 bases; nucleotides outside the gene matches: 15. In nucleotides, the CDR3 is TGTGCCACCCATACGGCGAGCGGGAGGGCCATCAATGAGCAGTTCTTC. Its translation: CATHTASGRAINEQFF.

This CDR3 is CAWSPDRGGETQYF. CDR3 in DNA: TGTGCCTGGAGTCCGGACAGGGGCGGGGAGACCCAGTACTTC. V gene TRBV30 combines with J gene TRBJ2-5, with 9 bases identical to TRBD1. Germline V CDR1 and CDR2: GTSNPN, SVGIG (reference sequence). Germline trimming cut 2 bases from V and 5 bases from J; bases unmatched to any gene: 6. The CDR3 has 14 amino acids.

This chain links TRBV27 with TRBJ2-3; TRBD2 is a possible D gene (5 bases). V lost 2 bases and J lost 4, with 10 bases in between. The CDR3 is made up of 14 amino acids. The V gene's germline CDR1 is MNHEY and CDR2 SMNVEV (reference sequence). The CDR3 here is CASSLGGGSDTQYF. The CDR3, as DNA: TGTGCCAGCAGTTTAGGAGGCGGCTCAGATACGCAGTATTTT.

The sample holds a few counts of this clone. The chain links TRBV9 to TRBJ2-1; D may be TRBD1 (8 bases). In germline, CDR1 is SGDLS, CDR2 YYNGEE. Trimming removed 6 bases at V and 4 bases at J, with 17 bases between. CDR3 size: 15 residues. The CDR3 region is CASTQGAGVYNEQFF. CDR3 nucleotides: TGTGCCAGCACCCAGGGGGCGGGAGTGTACAATGAGCAGTTCTTC.

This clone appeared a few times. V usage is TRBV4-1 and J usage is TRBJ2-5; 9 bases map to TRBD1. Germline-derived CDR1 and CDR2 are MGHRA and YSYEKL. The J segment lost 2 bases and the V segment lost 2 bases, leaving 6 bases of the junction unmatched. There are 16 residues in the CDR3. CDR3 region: CASSQPGQGRQETQYF. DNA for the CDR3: TGCGCCAGCAGCCAACCGGGACAGGGTAGGCAAGAGACCCAGTACTTC.

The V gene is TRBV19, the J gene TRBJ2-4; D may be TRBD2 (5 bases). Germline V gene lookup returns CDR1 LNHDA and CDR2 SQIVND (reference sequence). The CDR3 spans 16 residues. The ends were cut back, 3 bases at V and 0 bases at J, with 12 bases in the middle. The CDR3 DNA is TGTGCCAGTAGTATTGGTATGGGAGTAGCCAAAAACATTCAGTACTTC. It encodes CASSIGMGVAKNIQYF.

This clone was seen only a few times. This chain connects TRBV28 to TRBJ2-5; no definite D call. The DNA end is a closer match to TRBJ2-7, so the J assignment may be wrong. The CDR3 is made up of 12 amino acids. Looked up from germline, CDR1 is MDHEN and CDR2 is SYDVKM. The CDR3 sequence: CASSSLWGEQYF. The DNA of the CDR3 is TGTGCCAGCAGTTCGCTATGGGGCGAGCAGTACTTC.